These 20 T cell receptor beta chains came from one sample sequenced in a study of shared clonotypes between healthy human individuals. Sequenced by immunoSEQ multiplex PCR; TCRdb stores in-frame clones only, minus some. Of about a million clones listed, about 75% are singletons. Sequencing used memory CD4+ T cells sorted from blood. Documented subset: CD45RA-negative fraction. The receptor set was obtained from a man younger than 30 in good health.

V and J are TRBV5-1 and TRBJ2-1; 8 nucleotides line up with TRBD2. This CDR3 contains 16 residues. Germline trimming cut 2 bases from V and 2 bases from J; bases unmatched to any gene: 6. From germline, CDR1 is SGHRS and CDR2 YFSETQ. CDR3: CASSFTAGGTYNEQFF. DNA for the CDR3: TGCGCCAGCAGCTTTACCGCGGGGGGAACCTACAATGAGCAGTTCTTC.

The chain carries TRBV19 and TRBJ1-6; D is ambiguous. This CDR3 region has 14 residues. The ends were cut back, 3 bases at V and 5 bases at J, with 8 bases in the middle. Germline V gives CDR1 LNHDA, CDR2 SQIVND (reference sequence). CDR3 sequence reads: CASSMEGDNSPLHF. CDR3 DNA sequence: TGTGCCAGTAGTATGGAGGGAGATAATTCACCCCTCCACTTT.

This clone was detected only a few times. The chain joins TRBV7-9 to TRBJ1-3, with D perhaps matching TRBD1 (5 bases). Germline V gene lookup returns CDR1 SEHNR and CDR2 FQNEAQ (reference sequence). Trimming pared 5 bases from V and 0 bases from J, leaving 11 bases between. CDR3 size: 15 residues. This chain's CDR3 is CASSAQGSSGNTIYF. The CDR3 coding sequence is TGTGCCAGCAGCGCGCAGGGTTCCTCTGGAAACACCATATATTTT.

CDR3 protein: CASSGTETYNEQFF. CDR3 coding DNA: TGTGCCAGCAGCGGGACCGAGACCTACAATGAGCAGTTCTTC. V is TRBV6-1 and J is TRBJ2-1; D may be TRBD1 or TRBD2 (5 bases each). Germline CDR1 and CDR2: MNHNS and SASEGT. V was shortened by 6 bases and J by 2 bases, with 11 bases between the two germline ends. This CDR3 contains 14 residues.

This clone was counted a single time. The rearrangement uses TRBV12-1 and TRBJ2-3; the D call of TRBD1 is as the table states it, not checked on the DNA. TRBV12-1 is recorded as a pseudogene. The CDR3 totals 15 residues. Here the CDR3 reads CASSWGTALTDTQYF. The CDR3 DNA sequence: TGTGCCAGCAGCTGGGGGACAGCCCTCACAGATACGCAGTATTTT.

The chain recombines TRBV25-1 with TRBJ2-7; TRBD1 or TRBD2 may be the D gene (5 bases each). V shed 6 bases and J shed 2 bases, with 14 bases lying between them. Germline V gene lookup returns CDR1 MGHDK and CDR2 SYGVNS. CDR3 length equals 14 residues. The CDR3: CASRGPLNTYEQYF. CDR3 nucleotides: TGTGCCAGCAGGGGACCTCTTAACACCTACGAGCAGTACTTC.

Comments on this clone: Relative to the germline gene, one junction end is altered; a read error may explain this. This chain connects TRBV7-7 to TRBJ1-3; D is unclear. The length of the CDR3 is 13 residues. CDR1 is SSHAT, CDR2 FNYEAQ, per germline (reference sequence). Here the CDR3 reads CASSSSSGNTIYF. As DNA, the CDR3 is TGTGCTAGCAGCTCCAGCTCTGGAAACACCATATATTTT.

The chain links TRBV6-6 to TRBJ1-2, with TRBD1 identical over 7 bases. V lost 5 bases and J lost 5; bases outside the gene matches: 8. This CDR3 is 14 amino acids long. Germline V gives CDR1 MNHNY, CDR2 SVGAGI (reference sequence). In DNA form, the CDR3 reads TGTGCCAGCAGTCCACCGGGACAGAAATATGGCTACACCTTC. Translation gives CASSPPGQKYGYTF.

This clone was seen only once. The chain combines TRBV19 with TRBJ2-7; TRBD1 might be the D (5 bases). V was cut by 3 bases and J by 3 bases, with 15 bases left in between. The CDR3 totals 15 residues. Germline V gene sequence: CDR1 LNHDA, CDR2 SQIVND (reference sequence). CDR3 in amino acids: CASSMAPQGYYEQYF. In DNA, the CDR3 is TGTGCCAGTAGTATGGCCCCGCAGGGTTACTACGAGCAGTACTTC.

This chain uses TRBV7-9 with TRBJ2-3; 10 bases are a match to TRBD2. Germline V gives CDR1 SEHNR, CDR2 FQNEAQ (reference sequence). Unmatched junction bases numbered 6, after V lost 3 bases and J lost 3 bases. CDR3 length: 16 residues. The CDR3 region has the DNA TGTGCCAGCAGCTTCCTAGCGGGAGAAGGTACAGATACGCAGTATTTT. This translates into CASSFLAGEGTDTQYF.

The chain is built from TRBV11-3 and TRBJ2-1; D is perhaps TRBD1 (6 bases). CDR1 SGHNT and CDR2 YENEEA come from the germline V gene. Trimming cost V 3 bases and J 8 bases, with 11 bases left between them. The CDR3 loop spans 13 amino acids. CDR3 in amino acids: CASSFQEGDEQFF. The CDR3 coding sequence is TGTGCCAGCAGCTTCCAAGAGGGGGATGAGCAGTTCTTC.

J is TRBJ2-3 and V is TRBV2; TRBD2 agrees at 12 bases. The V gene end was trimmed by 1 base and the J gene end by 5 bases; junction bases not matched to a gene: 4. The CDR3 extends over 16 amino acids. Germline CDR1 and CDR2: SNHLY and FYNNEI. The CDR3 DNA sequence: TGTGCCAGCAGTGAAGGGCTAGCGGGAGGGGTAGATACGCAGTATTTT. Its protein product is CASSEGLAGGVDTQYF.

This clone turned up a few times. CDR3 DNA sequence: TGTGCTAGTGGTTGGCCACAGGGAAGTGAGCAGTTCTTC. It encodes CASGWPQGSEQFF. The J gene is TRBJ2-1, the V gene TRBV12-5, with a tentative D call TRBD1 (6 bases). From germline, CDR1 is LGHNT and CDR2 FRNRAP. CDR3 length: 13 residues. V lost 4 bases and J 9 bases, leaving 13 bases between the germline ends.

The gene calls are TRBV4-3 and TRBJ1-2; D is unresolved. There are 16 residues in the CDR3. V shed 0 bases and J shed 2 bases, with 13 bases lying between them. CDR1 and CDR2 from the germline V gene are LGHNA and YSLEER. The CDR3 sequence is CASSQEAAGWNYGYTF. Here the CDR3 DNA reads TGCGCCAGCAGCCAAGAAGCGGCAGGATGGAACTATGGCTACACCTTC.

CDR3 in DNA: TGTGCCAGCAGCCCCGGACTAGCGGGATCGGGGGTCGAGCAGTACTTC. Its protein product is CASSPGLAGSGVEQYF. The chain recombines TRBV27 with TRBJ2-7; 12 bases fit TRBD2. Germline assignment: CDR1 MNHEY and CDR2 SMNVEV (reference sequence). The CDR3 has 16 amino acids. J was trimmed by 6 bases and V by 6 bases; bases with no gene match: 12.

V is TRBV19 and J is TRBJ1-3; D remains unclear. CDR1 is LNHDA and CDR2 is SQIVND in the germline V gene (reference sequence). V was trimmed by 8 bases and J by 4 bases, leaving 9 bases between them. This CDR3 has 12 residues. Written as DNA, the CDR3 is TGTGCCAGTTCTCCCACCGGAAACACCATATATTTT. Protein sequence: CASSPTGNTIYF.

The CDR3 spells CASTKSGGSNEQFF. The CDR3 DNA follows: TGTGCCAGCACAAAAAGCGGGGGGAGCAATGAGCAGTTCTTC. This sequence joins TRBV9 and TRBJ2-1; 9 bases are a match to TRBD2. The germline V gene has CDR1 SGDLS and CDR2 YYNGEE. The CDR3 loop spans 14 amino acids. With V trimmed by 6 bases and J by 6 bases, 7 bases remained unmatched.

CDR3 DNA sequence: TGTGCCAGCAGCTTAGTCCAGGGGCAGAACACCATATATTTT. It encodes CASSLVQGQNTIYF. The rearrangement joins TRBV11-2 to TRBJ1-3; a possible D gene is TRBD1 (6 bases). Germline CDR1 SGHAT, CDR2 FQNNGV. V was shortened by 1 base and J by 7 bases, with 11 bases between the two germline ends. This CDR3 has 14 residues.

The table lists this clone with a few counts. The chain couples TRBV7-3 to TRBJ2-5, with TRBD2 matching 7 bases. The CDR3 spans 15 residues. Germline V gene sequence: CDR1 SGHTA, CDR2 FQGTGA. V lost 4 bases to trimming and J lost 4 bases; unmatched junction nucleotides: 9. The CDR3 bases are TGTGCCAGCAGCTCACCGACTAGCCTGAGAGAGACCCAGTACTTC. This codes for CASSSPTSLRETQYF.

CDR3 in DNA: TGTGCCAGCAGTGACAGGGGGTCTGATTCACCCCTCCACTTT. Translated: CASSDRGSDSPLHF. The gene calls are TRBV6-4 and TRBJ1-6; D may be TRBD1 (6 bases). CDR3 length equals 14 residues. V dropped 2 bases and J dropped 8 bases, with 10 bases sitting between them. Germline CDR1 and CDR2: MRHNA and SNTAGT.